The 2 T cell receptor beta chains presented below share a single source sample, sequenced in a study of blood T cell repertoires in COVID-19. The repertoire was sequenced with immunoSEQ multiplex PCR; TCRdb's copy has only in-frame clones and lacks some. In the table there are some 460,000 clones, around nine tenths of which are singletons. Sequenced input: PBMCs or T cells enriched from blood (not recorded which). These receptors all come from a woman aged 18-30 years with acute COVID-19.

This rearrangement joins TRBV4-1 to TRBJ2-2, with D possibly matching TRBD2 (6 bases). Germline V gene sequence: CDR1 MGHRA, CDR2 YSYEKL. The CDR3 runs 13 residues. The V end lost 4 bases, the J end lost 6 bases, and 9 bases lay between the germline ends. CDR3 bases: TGCGCCAGCAGCCCCCGACTAGCCGGGGAGCTGTTTTTT. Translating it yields CASSPRLAGELFF.

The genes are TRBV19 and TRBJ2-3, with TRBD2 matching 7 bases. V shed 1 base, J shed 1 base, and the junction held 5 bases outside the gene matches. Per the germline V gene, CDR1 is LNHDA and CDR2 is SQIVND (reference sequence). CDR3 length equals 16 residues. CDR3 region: CASSIVSSGRTDTQYF. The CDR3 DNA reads TGTGCCAGTAGTATAGTTTCTAGCGGACGCACAGATACGCAGTATTTT.